The following is a TCR beta chain sequence with its context. The V end lost 0 bases, the J end lost 4 bases, and 9 bases lay between the germline ends. Germline assignment: CDR1 MNHEY and CDR2 SVGAGI. The CDR3 contains 15 residues. This sample was taken from a study of blood T cell repertoires in COVID-19. Study-level background: Italy, Spain and the United States were the sources of the convalescent and acute COVID-19 samples.

Original processing methods: Nucleated cell counts were estimated from reference gene primer amplification. Libraries were prepared by immunoSEQ multiplex PCR; TCRdb keeps only in-frame clonotypes and omits some of them. Clone size and the V and J calls come from that table; the DNA yielded D and trimming. The sample lists 150,000 to 180,000 clones, roughly 83% occurring once. The TCR was taken from a woman between 55 and 75 years old with COVID-19, enrolled during active disease. The sequenced sample consisted of peripheral blood. J is TRBJ2-2 and V is TRBV6-5; no definite D call. For the CDR3, the DNA is TGTGCCAGCAGTTACTCGTTCCGCGGCACCGGGGAGCTGTTTTTT. Translating it yields CASSYSFRGTGELFF.